This note documents a single T cell receptor (beta chain) sequence. The antigen is not known. The entry originates in a study of blood T cells in healthy people across ages. The total RNA that was extracted per sample amounted to at least 5.5 micrograms. The authors ran a second PCR of roughly 6 to 11 cycles using a sample-barcoded 5' primer and a J-beta primer mix. MiXCR, applied by TCRdb to the 5' RACE reads, yields one record per CDR3 protein. The sample yields 800,000 to 950,000 distinct CDR3 sequences, 48% seen once. With 3 bases removed from V and 2 bases from J, the gap between germline ends came to 20 bases. Germline V lookup: CDR1 DFQATT, CDR2 SNEGSKA (reference sequence). The CDR3 is 16 residues long. Study-wide points: In the absence of known donor CMV status, changes in expanded clonotypes were possibly confounded. Aged donors had fewer naive CD4+ cells and lower diversity than long-lived donors.

This TCR derives from a man aged 25 to 40 in good health. This chain links TRBV20-1 with TRBJ2-7; D may correspond to TRBD1 or TRBD2 (5 bases each). Sequencing was carried out using blood. The CDR3 region is CSASSGTSQQTYEQYF. The CDR3 DNA reads as TGCAGTGCTAGCTCCGGGACGTCTCAACAAACCTACGAGCAGTACTTC.